This TCR beta chain was captured by sequencing in a study of cytomegalovirus exposure and HLA in healthy donors. General study points: Roughly uniform sequencing depth across donors was assumed, possibly incorrectly.

Note on this clone: The antigen is unknown.

The PCR contained 60 Vbeta and 13 Jbeta primers. Sequencing was performed with immunoSEQ multiplex PCR; in TCRdb, only in-frame clones are kept and a portion is missing. The table includes some 150,000 clones, 75% to 85% detected once. The TCR sequence derives from a male donor in good health and CMV-seronegative. The material sequenced was PBMCs.

For the CDR3, the DNA is TGTGCCATCAGTGTTGGGCAGGGACTCTTGGGACATGGCTACACCTTC. The encoded protein is CAISVGQGLLGHGYTF. This chain joins TRBV10-3 and TRBJ1-2, with a tentative D call TRBD1 (5 bases). Germline V gene lookup returns CDR1 ENHRY and CDR2 SYGVKD. This CDR3 region has 16 residues. V was pared by 4 bases and J by 6 bases, with 21 bases between.